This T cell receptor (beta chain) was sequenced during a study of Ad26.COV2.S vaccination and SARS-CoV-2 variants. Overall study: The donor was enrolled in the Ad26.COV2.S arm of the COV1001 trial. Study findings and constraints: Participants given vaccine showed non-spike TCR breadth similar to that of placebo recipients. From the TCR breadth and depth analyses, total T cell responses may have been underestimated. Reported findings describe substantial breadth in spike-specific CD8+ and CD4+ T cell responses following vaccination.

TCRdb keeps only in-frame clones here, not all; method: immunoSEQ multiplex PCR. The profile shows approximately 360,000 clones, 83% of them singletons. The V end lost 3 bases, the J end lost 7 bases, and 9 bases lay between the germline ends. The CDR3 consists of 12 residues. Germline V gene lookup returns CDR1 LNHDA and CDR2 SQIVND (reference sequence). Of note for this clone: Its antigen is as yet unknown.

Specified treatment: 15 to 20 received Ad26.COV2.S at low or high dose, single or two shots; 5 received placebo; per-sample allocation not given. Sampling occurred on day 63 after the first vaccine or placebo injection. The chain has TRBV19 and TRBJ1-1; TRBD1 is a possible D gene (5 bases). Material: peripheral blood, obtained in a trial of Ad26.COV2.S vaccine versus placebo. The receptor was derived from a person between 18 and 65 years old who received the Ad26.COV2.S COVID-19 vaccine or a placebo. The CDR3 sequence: CASSIGQGEAFF. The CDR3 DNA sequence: TGTGCCAGTAGTATCGGGCAGGGTGAAGCTTTCTTT.